One sample yielded the 4 T cell receptor beta chains listed below, sequenced in a study of blood T cell repertoires in COVID-19. TCRdb's table, derived via immunoSEQ multiplex PCR, lists solely in-frame clones and lacks some. The sample consists of 35,000 to 45,000 clones, 80% to 90% of them appearing once. Sample: peripheral blood. These TCRs come from a man between 35 and 55 years old with active COVID-19.

The V call is TRBV5-1, the J call TRBJ2-3, with TRBD2 matching 8 bases. The CDR3 is made up of 14 amino acids. Germline CDR1 and CDR2: SGHRS and YFSETQ. The V gene end was trimmed by 3 bases and the J gene end by 4 bases; junction bases not matched to a gene: 4. The CDR3 spells CASSSAGGPDTQYF. CDR3 DNA: TGCGCCAGCAGCTCCGCGGGAGGCCCAGATACGCAGTATTTT.

V and J are TRBV6-1 and TRBJ1-6; maybe TRBD1 (6 bases). Germline lookup yields CDR1 MNHNS and CDR2 SASEGT. The CDR3 totals 15 residues. Trimming stripped 2 bases from V and 10 bases from J, with 15 bases between. The CDR3 loop reads CASSERGGIRSPLHF. The CDR3 DNA reads as TGTGCCAGCAGTGAAAGGGGGGGAATCAGGTCACCCCTCCACTTT.

This chain links TRBV7-3 with TRBJ2-5; the D gene is possibly TRBD2 (5 bases). This CDR3 is 13 amino acids long. V lost 2 bases to trimming and J lost 2 bases, with 6 bases between them. The germline V gene encodes CDR1 SGHTA and CDR2 FQGTGA. The CDR3 DNA reads TGTGCCAGCAGCTTAGAGGGTCAAGAGACCCAGTACTTC. It translates to CASSLEGQETQYF.

The rearrangement joins TRBV6-5 to TRBJ1-2, with TRBD1 matching over 7 bases. The CDR3 spans 15 residues. CDR1 MNHEY and CDR2 SVGAGI come from the germline V gene. With 4 bases clipped from V and 5 bases from J, the junction kept 10 bases outside the gene matches. DNA for the CDR3: TGTGCCAGCAGTTCGCAAGACAGGGCTCTATATGGCTACACCTTC. Amino acids: CASSSQDRALYGYTF.